Given below is one T cell receptor (beta chain) in context. Noted time point: sample taken at primary tumor resection. TCRdb redid the calling of the 5' RACE reads with MiXCR, one entry per CDR3 protein. The sample has tens of thousands of distinct CDR3 sequences; approximately 8.1% are singletons. The data belong to a study of spatial heterogeneity in lung cancer. Germline V lookup: CDR1 KGHSH, CDR2 LQKENI. The CDR3 totals 16 residues. V lost 3 bases and J lost 1; bases outside the gene matches: 7. The V and J genes are TRBV18 and TRBJ1-1, with TRBD1 identical over 8 bases. The material was PBMCs, obtained at surgery. This TCR was recovered from a male donor with early-stage non-small cell lung cancer. The CDR3 protein is CASSPLPQGGNTEAFF. Written as DNA, the CDR3 is TGTGCCAGCTCACCTTTACCACAGGGGGGGAACACTGAAGCTTTCTTT.